This TCR beta chain was captured in a study of shared clonotypes between healthy human individuals. General study results and limits: With four donors compared, approximately 5% of naive CD4 clonotypes were shared.

The donor population consisted of healthy HIV-negative adults with no recent acute infections or vaccinations. The sorted-subset replicate PCRs were given around 0.2 ug DNA, which is tens of thousands of T cell genomes. Assay used: immunoSEQ multiplex PCR; TCRdb lists only in-frame clones, some missing. The data contain fewer than 2.5 million clones, 90% to 95% of them seen just once; the ten biggest clones take up about 0.39%. CDR3 length equals 15 residues. Germline CDR1 is SGDLS and CDR2 is YYNGEE. Trimming left V 6 bases short and J 5 bases short, with 20 bases between. As for this clone: Its antigen is unidentified.

This sequence joins TRBV9 and TRBJ1-2; D may be TRBD1 (6 bases). The clonotype comes from a young man in good health. Some clones in this sample may be carry-over from other donors' samples. Sequenced input: naive CD4+ T cells from PBMCs. The subset was: CD45RA+ positively selected. In DNA, the CDR3 is TGTGCCAGCACCCAGTGGGACACTGCCTTTTATGGCTACACCTTC. The encoded protein is CASTQWDTAFYGYTF.